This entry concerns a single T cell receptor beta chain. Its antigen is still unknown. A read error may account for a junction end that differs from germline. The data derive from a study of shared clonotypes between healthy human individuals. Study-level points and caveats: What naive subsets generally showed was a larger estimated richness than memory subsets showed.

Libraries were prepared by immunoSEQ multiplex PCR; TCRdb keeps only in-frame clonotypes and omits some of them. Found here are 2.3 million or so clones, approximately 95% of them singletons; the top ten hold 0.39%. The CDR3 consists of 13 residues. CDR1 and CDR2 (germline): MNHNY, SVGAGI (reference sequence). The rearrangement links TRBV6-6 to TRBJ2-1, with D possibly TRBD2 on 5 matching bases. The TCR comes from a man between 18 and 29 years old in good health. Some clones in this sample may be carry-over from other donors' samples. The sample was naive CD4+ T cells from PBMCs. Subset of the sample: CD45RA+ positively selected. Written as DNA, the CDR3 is TGCGCGAGCGGCTATGGGTCCTACAATGAGCAGTTCTTC. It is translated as CASGYGSYNEQFF.